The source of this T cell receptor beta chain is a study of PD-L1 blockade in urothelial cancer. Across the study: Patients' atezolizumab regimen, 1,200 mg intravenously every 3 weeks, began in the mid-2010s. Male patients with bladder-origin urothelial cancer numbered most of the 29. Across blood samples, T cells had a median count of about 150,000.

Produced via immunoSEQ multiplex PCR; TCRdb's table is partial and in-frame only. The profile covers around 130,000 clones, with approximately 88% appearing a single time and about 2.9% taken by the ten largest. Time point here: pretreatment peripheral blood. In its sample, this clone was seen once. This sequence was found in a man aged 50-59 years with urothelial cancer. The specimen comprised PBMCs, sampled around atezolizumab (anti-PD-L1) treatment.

In nucleotides, the CDR3 is TGTGCCAGCAGCAGGGCGTTAGCGGTCAATGAGCAGTTCTTC. This sequence encodes CASSRALAVNEQFF. The V call is TRBV6-1, the J call TRBJ2-1, with D perhaps matching TRBD2 (6 bases). Trimming removed 6 bases at V and 6 bases at J, with 15 bases between. Germline V gene data show CDR1 as MNHNS and CDR2 as SASEGT. This CDR3 comprises 14 residues.